This T cell receptor beta chain originates from a study of synovial regulatory T cells in juvenile arthritis. Broader study findings: Compared with other blood Treg cells, inflammation-associated Treg cells had reduced TCR diversity. Synovial Tregs shared more CDR3 sequences with iaTregs than other blood Tregs. iaTreg TCR repertoires were largely private across patients and partially overlapped synovial Teff and blood CPL.

The CDR3 loop spans 14 amino acids. No DNA sequence is on record. The germline gives CDR1 SEHNR, CDR2 FQNEAQ (reference sequence). On this clone: What it binds is not known.

TCRdb's copy holds only in-frame clones and misses some; the assay was immunoSEQ multiplex PCR. The table lists about 10,000 clones. The clonotype originates from a donor aged 2-35 years with juvenile idiopathic arthritis. The chain has TRBV7-9 and TRBJ1-2; checking the TCRdb D call of TRBD1 is not possible without DNA. Sequencing was carried out using Treg cells from blood. Subset noted: remaining (HLA-DR-negative) circulating blood Treg cells. This chain's CDR3 is CASSRQGADVGYTF.